The entry below describes one TCR beta chain. This specimen comes from a study of control samples from healthy donors and cancer patients. Data came from immunoSEQ multiplex PCR; TCRdb stores just in-frame clones and leaves some out. The table has about 140,000 clones, 75% to 90% seen once. V was shortened by 0 bases and J by 4 bases, with 8 bases between the two germline ends. This CDR3 spans 14 amino acids. Germline values: CDR1 SGHRS, CDR2 YFSETQ. This receptor was taken from a woman between 25 and 40 years old in good health. Sequencing was done on a sample of blood. This rearrangement joins TRBV5-1 to TRBJ1-3, with D unresolved. This CDR3 is CASSLDTAGNTIYF. CDR3 sequence (DNA): TGCGCCAGCAGCTTGGATACGGCCGGAAACACCATATATTTT.